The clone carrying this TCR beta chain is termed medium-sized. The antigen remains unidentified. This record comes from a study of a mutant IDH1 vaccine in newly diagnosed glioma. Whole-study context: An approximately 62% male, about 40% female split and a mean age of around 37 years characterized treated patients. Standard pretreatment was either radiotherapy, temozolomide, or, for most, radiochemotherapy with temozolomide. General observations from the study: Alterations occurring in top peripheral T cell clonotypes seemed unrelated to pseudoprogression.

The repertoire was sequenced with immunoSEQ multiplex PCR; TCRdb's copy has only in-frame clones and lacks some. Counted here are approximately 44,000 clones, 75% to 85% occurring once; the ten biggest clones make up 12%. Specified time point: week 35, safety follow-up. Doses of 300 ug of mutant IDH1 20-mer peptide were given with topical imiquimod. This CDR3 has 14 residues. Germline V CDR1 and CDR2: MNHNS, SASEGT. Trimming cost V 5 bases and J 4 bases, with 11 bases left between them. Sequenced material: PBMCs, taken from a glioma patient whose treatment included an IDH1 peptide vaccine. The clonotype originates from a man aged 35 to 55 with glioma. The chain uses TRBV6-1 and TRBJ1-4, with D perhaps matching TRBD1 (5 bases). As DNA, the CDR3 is TGTGCCAGCAGTACGGGGGGGATTAATGAAAAACTGTTTTTT. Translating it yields CASSTGGINEKLFF.